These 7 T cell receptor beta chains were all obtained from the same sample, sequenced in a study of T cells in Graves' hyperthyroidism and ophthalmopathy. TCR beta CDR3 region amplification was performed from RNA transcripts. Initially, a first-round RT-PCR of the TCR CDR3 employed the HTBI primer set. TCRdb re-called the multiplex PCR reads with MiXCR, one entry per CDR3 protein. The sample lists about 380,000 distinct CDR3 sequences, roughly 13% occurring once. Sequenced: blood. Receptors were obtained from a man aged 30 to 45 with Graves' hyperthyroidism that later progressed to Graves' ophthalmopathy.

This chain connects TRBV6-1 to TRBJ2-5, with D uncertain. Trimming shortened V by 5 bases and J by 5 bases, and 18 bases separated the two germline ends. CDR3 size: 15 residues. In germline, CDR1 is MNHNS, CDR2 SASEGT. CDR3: CASSSPNGRDETQYF. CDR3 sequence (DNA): TGTGCCAGCAGTTCCCCGAACGGTAGGGATGAGACCCAGTACTTC.

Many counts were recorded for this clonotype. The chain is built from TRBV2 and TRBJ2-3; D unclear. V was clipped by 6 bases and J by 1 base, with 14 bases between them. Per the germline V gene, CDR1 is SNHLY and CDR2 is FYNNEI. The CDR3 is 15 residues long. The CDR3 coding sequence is TGTGCCAGCAGCCTACAAGGGCTGGGCACAGATACGCAGTATTTT. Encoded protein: CASSLQGLGTDTQYF.

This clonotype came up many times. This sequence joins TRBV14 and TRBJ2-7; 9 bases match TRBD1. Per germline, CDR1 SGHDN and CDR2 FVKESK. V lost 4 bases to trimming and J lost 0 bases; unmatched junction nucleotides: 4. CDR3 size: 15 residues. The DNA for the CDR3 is TGTGCCAGCAGCCGAGGGACAGGGCCCTCCTACGAGCAGTACTTC. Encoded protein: CASSRGTGPSYEQYF.

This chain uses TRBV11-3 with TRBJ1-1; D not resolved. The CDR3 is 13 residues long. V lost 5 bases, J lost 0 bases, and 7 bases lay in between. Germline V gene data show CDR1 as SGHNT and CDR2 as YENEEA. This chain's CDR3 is CASSRVLNTEAFF. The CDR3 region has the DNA TGTGCCAGCAGCCGTGTATTGAACACTGAAGCTTTCTTT.

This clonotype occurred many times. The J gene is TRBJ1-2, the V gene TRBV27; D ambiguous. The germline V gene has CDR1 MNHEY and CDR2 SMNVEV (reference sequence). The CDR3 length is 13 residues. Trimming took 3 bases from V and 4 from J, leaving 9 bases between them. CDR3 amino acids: CASSFGDSYGYTF. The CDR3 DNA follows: TGTGCCAGCAGTTTCGGGGATTCCTATGGCTACACCTTC.

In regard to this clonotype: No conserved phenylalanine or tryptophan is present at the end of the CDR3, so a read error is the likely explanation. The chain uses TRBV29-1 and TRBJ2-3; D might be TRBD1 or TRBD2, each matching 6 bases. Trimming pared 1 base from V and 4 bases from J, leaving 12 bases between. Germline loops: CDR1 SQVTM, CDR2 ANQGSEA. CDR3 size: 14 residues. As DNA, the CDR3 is TGCAGCGTTGAAGTGGGGGGCCACGCAGATACGCAGTATTCT. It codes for CSVEVGGHADTQYS.

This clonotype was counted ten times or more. The CDR3 protein is CASKRGGVGDNEQFF. CDR3 DNA sequence: TGTGCCAGCAAACGGGGGGGTGTTGGGGACAATGAGCAGTTCTTC. J is TRBJ2-1 and V is TRBV12-3 or TRBV12-4, with 8 bases lining up with TRBD2. V dropped 7 bases and J dropped 5; count of bases not matched to a gene: 10. The CDR3 totals 15 residues.